Presented here are 3 T cell receptor beta chains from one specimen sequenced in a study of cytomegalovirus exposure and HLA in healthy donors. The study ran its PCR with 60 Vbeta and 13 Jbeta primers. TCRdb's table, derived via immunoSEQ multiplex PCR, lists solely in-frame clones and lacks some. The data contain about 150,000 clones, around 79% of them singletons. Material for sequencing was PBMCs. The source is a man between 18 and 35 years old in good health and CMV-seronegative.

The V gene is TRBV6-5, the J gene TRBJ2-4; possible D gene TRBD2, 6 bases. This CDR3 has 14 amino acids. Deletions cut 10 bases from V and 4 bases from J, with 17 bases between. Per germline, CDR1 MNHEY and CDR2 SVGAGI. The CDR3 loop is CATGPGLQKNIQYF. In nucleotides, the CDR3 is TGTGCCACAGGCCCGGGACTTCAAAAAAACATTCAGTACTTC.

The chain is built from TRBV30 and TRBJ1-6; D is unresolved. CDR3 length: 14 amino acids. V lost 0 bases and J 6 bases, leaving 9 bases between the germline ends. Germline CDR1 and CDR2: GTSNPN and SVGIG (reference sequence). CDR3 protein: CAWSVGVANSPLHF. CDR3 DNA sequence: TGTGCCTGGAGTGTGGGAGTGGCTAATTCACCCCTCCACTTT.

This clone was counted only a few times. The chain is built from TRBV7-9 and TRBJ2-7; a weak D match, TRBD2 (6 bases). Trimming cost V 5 bases and J 2 bases, with 28 bases left between them. The CDR3 runs 19 residues. Germline assignment: CDR1 SEHNR and CDR2 FQNEAQ (reference sequence). As DNA, the CDR3 is TGTGCCAGCAGCCGCTGGAGGGGAGAAAGGGGCAGATCCCCCTACGAGCAGTACTTC. Its translation: CASSRWRGERGRSPYEQYF.